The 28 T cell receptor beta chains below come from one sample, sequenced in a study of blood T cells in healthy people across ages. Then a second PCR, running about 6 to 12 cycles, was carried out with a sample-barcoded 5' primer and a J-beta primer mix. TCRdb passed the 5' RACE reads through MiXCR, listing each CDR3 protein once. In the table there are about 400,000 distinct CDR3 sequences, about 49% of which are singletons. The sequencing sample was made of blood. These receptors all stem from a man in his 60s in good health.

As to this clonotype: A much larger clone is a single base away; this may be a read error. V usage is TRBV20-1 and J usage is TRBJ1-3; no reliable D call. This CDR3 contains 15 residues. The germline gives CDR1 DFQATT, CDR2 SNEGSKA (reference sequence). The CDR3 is CRFSKRIGAGNIIYF. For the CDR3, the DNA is TGCAGGTTCTCTAAAAGGATTGGAGCTGGAAACATCATATATTTT.

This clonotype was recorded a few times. The CDR3 nucleotides are TGCAGTGTTCCACGGTCCCGGACAGGCGGAGTTGGCCAGTACTTC. It encodes CSVPRSRTGGVGQYF. This sequence joins TRBV20-1 and TRBJ2-5; 7 bases map to TRBD1. This CDR3 region has 15 residues. Germline-derived CDR1 and CDR2 are DFQATT and SNEGSKA (reference sequence). Trimming removed 7 bases from V and 10 bases from J; junction bases left unmatched: 21.

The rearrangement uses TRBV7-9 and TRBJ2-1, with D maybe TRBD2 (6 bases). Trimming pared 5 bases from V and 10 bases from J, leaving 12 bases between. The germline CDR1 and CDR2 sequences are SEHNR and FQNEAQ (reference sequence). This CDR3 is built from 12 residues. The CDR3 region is CASSDGGREQFF. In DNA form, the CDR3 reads TGTGCCAGCAGCGACGGGGGACGCGAGCAGTTCTTC.

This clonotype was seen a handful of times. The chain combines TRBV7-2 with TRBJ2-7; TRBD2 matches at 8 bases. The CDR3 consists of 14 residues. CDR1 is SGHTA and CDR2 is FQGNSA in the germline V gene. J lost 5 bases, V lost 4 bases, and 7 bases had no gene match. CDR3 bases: TGTGCCAGCAGCTCCGGCGGGAGGAGGAACGAGCAGTACTTC. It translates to CASSSGGRRNEQYF. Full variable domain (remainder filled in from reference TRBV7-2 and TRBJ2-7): GAGVSQSPSNKVTEKGKDVELRCDPISGHTALYWYRQSLGQGLEFLIYFQGNSAPDKSGLPSDRFSAERTGGSVSTLTIQRTQQEDSAVYLCASSSGGRRNEQYFGPGTRLTVT.

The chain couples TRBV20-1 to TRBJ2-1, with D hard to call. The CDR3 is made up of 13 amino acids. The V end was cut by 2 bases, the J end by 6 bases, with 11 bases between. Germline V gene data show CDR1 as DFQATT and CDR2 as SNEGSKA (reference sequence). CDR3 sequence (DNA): TGCAGTGCTAGATTCAGTCAATCCAATGAGCAGTTCTTC. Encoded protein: CSARFSQSNEQFF.

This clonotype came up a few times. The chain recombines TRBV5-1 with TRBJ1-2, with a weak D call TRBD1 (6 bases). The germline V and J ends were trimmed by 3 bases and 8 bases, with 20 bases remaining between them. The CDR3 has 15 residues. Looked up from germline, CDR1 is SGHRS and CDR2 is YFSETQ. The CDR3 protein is CASSWEGGTDSGYTF. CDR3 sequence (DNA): TGCGCCAGCAGCTGGGAAGGGGGTACGGATTCGGGCTACACCTTC.

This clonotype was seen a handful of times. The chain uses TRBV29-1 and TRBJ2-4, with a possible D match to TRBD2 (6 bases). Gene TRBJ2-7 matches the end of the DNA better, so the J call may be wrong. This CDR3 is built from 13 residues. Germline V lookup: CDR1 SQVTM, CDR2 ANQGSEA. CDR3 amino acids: CSVATSSSYEQYF. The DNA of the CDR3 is TGCAGCGTTGCAACTAGCAGCTCCTACGAGCAGTACTTC.

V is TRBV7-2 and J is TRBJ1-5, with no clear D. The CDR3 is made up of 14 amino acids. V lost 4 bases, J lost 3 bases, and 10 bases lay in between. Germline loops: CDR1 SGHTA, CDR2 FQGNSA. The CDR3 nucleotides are TGTGCCAGCAGCTCGTTAAGGGTCAATCAGCCCCAGCATTTT. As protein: CASSSLRVNQPQHF. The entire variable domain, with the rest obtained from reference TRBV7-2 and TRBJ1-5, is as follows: GAGVSQSPSNKVTEKGKDVELRCDPISGHTALYWYRQSLGQGLEFLIYFQGNSAPDKSGLPSDRFSAERTGGSVSTLTIQRTQQEDSAVYLCASSSLRVNQPQHFGDGTRLSIL.

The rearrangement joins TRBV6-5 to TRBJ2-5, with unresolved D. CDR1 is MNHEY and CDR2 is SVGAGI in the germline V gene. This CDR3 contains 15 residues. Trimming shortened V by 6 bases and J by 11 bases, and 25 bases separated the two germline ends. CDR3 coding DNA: TGTGCCAGCAGCCTCGTAAGGGCAGCTTACAATGAGCAGTACTTC. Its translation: CASSLVRAAYNEQYF.

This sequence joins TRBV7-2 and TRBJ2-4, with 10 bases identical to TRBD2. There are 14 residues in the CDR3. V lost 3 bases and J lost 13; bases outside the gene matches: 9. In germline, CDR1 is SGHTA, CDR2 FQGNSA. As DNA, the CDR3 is TGTGCCAGCAGCTTCAGCGGGGGGGGCTTAGGGCAGTACTTC. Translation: CASSFSGGGLGQYF.

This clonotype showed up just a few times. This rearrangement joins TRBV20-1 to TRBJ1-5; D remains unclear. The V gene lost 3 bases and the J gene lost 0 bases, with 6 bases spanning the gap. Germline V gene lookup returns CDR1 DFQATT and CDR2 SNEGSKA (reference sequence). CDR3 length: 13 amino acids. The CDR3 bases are TGCAGTGCTAGCGCGGATAGCAATCAGCCCCAGCATTTT. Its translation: CSASADSNQPQHF.

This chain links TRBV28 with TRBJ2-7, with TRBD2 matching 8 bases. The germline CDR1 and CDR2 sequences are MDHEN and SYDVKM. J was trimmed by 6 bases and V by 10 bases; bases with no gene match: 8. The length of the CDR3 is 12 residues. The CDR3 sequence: CAISAGVGEQYF. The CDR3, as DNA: TGTGCCATCTCAGCGGGAGTAGGCGAGCAGTACTTC.

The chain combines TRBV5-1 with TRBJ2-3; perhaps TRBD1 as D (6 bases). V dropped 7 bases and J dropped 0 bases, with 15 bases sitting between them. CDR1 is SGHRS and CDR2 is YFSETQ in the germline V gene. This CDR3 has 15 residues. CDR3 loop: CASGRQDPSTDTQYF. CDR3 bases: TGCGCCAGCGGTCGACAGGACCCAAGCACAGATACGCAGTATTTT.

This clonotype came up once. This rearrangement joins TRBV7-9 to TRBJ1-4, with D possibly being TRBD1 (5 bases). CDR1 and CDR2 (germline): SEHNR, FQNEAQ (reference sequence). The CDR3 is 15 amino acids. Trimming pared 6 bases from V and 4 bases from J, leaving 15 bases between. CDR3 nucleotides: TGTGCCAGCAGAGCAATCCGGGACCTTAATGAAAAACTGTTTTTT. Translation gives CASRAIRDLNEKLFF.

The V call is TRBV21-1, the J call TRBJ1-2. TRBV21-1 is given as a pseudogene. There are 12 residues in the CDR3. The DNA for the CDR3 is TGTGCCAGCAGCAGTGGGGAAGATGGCTACACCTTC. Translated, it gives CASSSGEDGYTF.

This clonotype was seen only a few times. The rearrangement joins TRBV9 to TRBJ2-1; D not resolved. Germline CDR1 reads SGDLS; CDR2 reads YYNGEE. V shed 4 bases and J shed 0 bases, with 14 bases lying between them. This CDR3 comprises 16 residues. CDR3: CASSSQALPSYNEQFF. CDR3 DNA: TGTGCCAGCAGCTCACAAGCCTTGCCCTCCTACAATGAGCAGTTCTTC.

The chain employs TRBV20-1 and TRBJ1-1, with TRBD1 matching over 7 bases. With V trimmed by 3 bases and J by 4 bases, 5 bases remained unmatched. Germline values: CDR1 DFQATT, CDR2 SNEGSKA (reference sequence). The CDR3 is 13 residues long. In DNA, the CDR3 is TGCAGTGCTAGCACAGGGGAGGGCACTGAAGCTTTCTTT. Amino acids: CSASTGEGTEAFF.

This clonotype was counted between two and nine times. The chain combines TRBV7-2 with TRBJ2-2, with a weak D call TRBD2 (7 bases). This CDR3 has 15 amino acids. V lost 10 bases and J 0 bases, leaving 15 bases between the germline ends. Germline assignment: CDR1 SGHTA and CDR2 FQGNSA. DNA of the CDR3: TGTGCCAACATGAGGGGGGGCGCGAACACCGGGGAGCTGTTTTTT. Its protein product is CANMRGGANTGELFF. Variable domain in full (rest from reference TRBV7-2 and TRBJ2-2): GAGVSQSPSNKVTEKGKDVELRCDPISGHTALYWYRQSLGQGLEFLIYFQGNSAPDKSGLPSDRFSAERTGGSVSTLTIQRTQQEDSAVYLCANMRGGANTGELFFGEGSRLTVL.

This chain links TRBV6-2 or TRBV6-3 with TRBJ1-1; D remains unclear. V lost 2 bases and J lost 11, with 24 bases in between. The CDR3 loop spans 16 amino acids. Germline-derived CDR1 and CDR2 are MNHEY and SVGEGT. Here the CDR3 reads CASSYVDSLWHNGAFF. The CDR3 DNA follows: TGTGCCAGCAGTTACGTTGACTCGCTGTGGCACAATGGGGCTTTCTTT.

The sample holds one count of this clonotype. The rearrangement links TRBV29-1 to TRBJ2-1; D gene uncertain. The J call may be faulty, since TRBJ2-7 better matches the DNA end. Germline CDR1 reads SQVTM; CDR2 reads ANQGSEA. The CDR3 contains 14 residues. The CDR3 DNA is TGCAGCGTTGTGGGTGGCGTCTCCTACAATGAGCAGTACTTC. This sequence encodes CSVVGGVSYNEQYF.

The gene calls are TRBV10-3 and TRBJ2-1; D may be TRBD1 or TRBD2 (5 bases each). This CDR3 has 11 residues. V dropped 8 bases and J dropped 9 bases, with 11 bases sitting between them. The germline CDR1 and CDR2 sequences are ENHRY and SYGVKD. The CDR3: CAIGGSAEQFF. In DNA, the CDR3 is TGTGCCATCGGGGGTAGTGCTGAGCAGTTCTTC.

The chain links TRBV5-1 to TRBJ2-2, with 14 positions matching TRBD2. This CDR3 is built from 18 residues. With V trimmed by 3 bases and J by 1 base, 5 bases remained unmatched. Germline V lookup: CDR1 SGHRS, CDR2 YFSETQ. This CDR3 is CASSWGLAGAKNTGELFF. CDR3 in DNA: TGCGCCAGCAGCTGGGGACTAGCGGGGGCCAAGAACACCGGGGAGCTGTTTTTT.

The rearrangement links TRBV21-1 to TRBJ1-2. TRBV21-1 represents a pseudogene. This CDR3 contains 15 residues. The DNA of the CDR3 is TGTGCCAGCACACCCCAGAGAACAGAAGCTTATGGCTACACCTTC. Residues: CASTPQRTEAYGYTF.

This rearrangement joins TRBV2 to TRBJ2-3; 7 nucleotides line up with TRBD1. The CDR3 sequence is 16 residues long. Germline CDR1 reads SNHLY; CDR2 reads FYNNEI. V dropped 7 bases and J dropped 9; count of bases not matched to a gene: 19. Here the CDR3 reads CASTPDGQARATTQYF. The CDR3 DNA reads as TGTGCCAGCACCCCGGACGGACAGGCCCGTGCCACCACGCAGTATTTT.

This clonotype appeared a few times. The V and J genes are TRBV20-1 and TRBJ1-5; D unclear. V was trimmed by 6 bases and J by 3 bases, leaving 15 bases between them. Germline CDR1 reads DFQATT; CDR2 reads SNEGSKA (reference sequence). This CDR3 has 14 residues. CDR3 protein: CSAPRPGANQPQHF. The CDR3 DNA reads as TGCAGTGCCCCAAGGCCGGGAGCCAATCAGCCCCAGCATTTT.

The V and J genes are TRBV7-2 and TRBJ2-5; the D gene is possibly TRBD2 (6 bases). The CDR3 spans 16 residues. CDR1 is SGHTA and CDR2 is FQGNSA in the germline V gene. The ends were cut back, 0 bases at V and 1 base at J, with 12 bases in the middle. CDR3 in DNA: TGTGCCAGCAGCTTAGCGCCCGGGGAGGCCCAAGAGACCCAGTACTTC. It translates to CASSLAPGEAQETQYF.

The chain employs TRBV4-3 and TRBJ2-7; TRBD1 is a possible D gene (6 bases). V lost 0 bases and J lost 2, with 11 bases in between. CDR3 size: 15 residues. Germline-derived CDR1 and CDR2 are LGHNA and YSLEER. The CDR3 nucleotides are TGCGCCAGCAGCCAAGATCGGGGACAAACCTACGAGCAGTACTTC. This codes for CASSQDRGQTYEQYF.

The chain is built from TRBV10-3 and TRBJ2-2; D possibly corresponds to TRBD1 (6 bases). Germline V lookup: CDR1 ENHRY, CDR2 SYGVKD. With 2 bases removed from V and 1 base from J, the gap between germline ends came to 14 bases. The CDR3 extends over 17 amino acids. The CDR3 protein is CAISELGTRKNTGELFF. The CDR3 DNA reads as TGTGCCATCAGTGAGCTGGGGACAAGAAAGAACACCGGGGAGCTGTTTTTT.